Below are 30 T cell receptor beta chains sequenced from a single sample in a study of T cells in Graves' hyperthyroidism and ophthalmopathy. RNA transcripts were the template for amplifying TCR beta CDR3 regions. TCR CDR3 regions were first amplified by RT-PCR with HTBI primers. TCRdb independently ran MiXCR on the multiplex PCR reads; one entry per CDR3 protein. Of about 700,000 distinct CDR3 sequences in the sample, roughly 45% were seen once. Material: peripheral blood or thyroid tissue (not recorded which). Receptor source: an adult man with Graves' disease, either hyperthyroidism or ophthalmopathy (not recorded which).

The J gene is TRBJ2-5, the V gene TRBV20-1, with D perhaps TRBD2 (6 bases). V lost 4 bases, J lost 4 bases, and 22 bases lay in between. CDR1 and CDR2 from the germline V gene are DFQATT and SNEGSKA (reference sequence). CDR3 length equals 16 residues. The CDR3 protein is CSATGSLIVGGETQYF. In DNA, the CDR3 is TGCAGTGCTACCGGCTCACTGATAGTGGGAGGAGAGACCCAGTACTTC.

This clonotype was detected many times. The chain is built from TRBV29-1 and TRBJ2-7; D is unclear. This CDR3 spans 11 amino acids. Per the germline V gene, CDR1 is SQVTM and CDR2 is ANQGSEA. V gave up 6 bases and J gave up 5 bases, with 11 bases separating them. DNA of the CDR3: TGCAGCGTCTTCAACGACCACGAGCAGTACTTC. Protein: CSVFNDHEQYF.

The gene calls are TRBV7-8 and TRBJ1-5; D is perhaps TRBD1 (6 bases). Germline V gene sequence: CDR1 SGHVS, CDR2 FQNEAQ. The CDR3 runs to 15 residues. The V end was cut by 4 bases, the J end by 3 bases, with 13 bases between. This chain's CDR3 is CASSSDRINNQPQHF. The CDR3 nucleotides are TGTGCCAGCAGCTCCGACAGGATTAACAATCAGCCCCAGCATTTT.

This clonotype was counted between two and nine times. V usage is TRBV2 and J usage is TRBJ1-2; D remains unclear. The CDR3 spans 15 residues. Germline-derived CDR1 and CDR2 are SNHLY and FYNNEI. V lost 6 bases and J 0 bases, leaving 14 bases between the germline ends. Here the CDR3 DNA reads TGTGCCAGCAGCTCCGACAAGAACGCTAACTATGGCTACACCTTC. Protein: CASSSDKNANYGYTF.

Concerning this clonotype: With a much larger clone just one base away, this may be a read error. This chain joins TRBV19 and TRBJ1-5, with TRBD1 matching over 7 bases. The J segment lost 1 base and the V segment lost 7 bases, leaving 4 bases of the junction unmatched. The CDR3 contains 14 residues. Looked up from germline, CDR1 is LNHDA and CDR2 is SQIVND (reference sequence). The CDR3 reads CASTVQGSNQPQHF. CDR3 DNA: TGTGCCAGTACCGTACAGGGGAGCAATCAGCCCCAGCATTTT.

The chain joins TRBV20-1 to TRBJ1-5; maybe TRBD1 (6 bases). The CDR3 length is 15 residues. Germline-derived CDR1 and CDR2 are DFQATT and SNEGSKA (reference sequence). CDR3 protein: CSQVEWGTGNQPQHF. In DNA form, the CDR3 reads TGCAGCCAAGTGGAGTGGGGAACAGGGAATCAGCCCCAGCATTTT.

Note on this clonotype: The junction departs from the called germline gene at one end, perhaps through a read error. The chain links TRBV7-9 to TRBJ1-4, with a tentative D call TRBD1 (6 bases). CDR3 length: 16 amino acids. Germline V gene data show CDR1 as SEHNR and CDR2 as FQNEAQ (reference sequence). CDR3 in amino acids: CASSPGQFSTNEKLSF. The CDR3 DNA reads as TGTGCCAGCAGCCCCGGACAGTTCTCAACTAATGAAAAACTGTCTTTT.

A word on this clonotype: A much larger clone differs from this one at a single base, so this may be a read error. This chain links TRBV10-3 with TRBJ1-6; tentative D call: TRBD1 (6 bases). V was shortened by 2 bases and J by 11 bases, with 13 bases between the two germline ends. Germline lookup yields CDR1 ENHRY and CDR2 SYGVKD. This CDR3 contains 14 residues. In DNA, the CDR3 is TGTGCCATCAGTGAGGGGCAGGGGAGCCCACCCCTCCACTTT. It translates to CAISEGQGSPPLHF.

This clonotype was counted between two and nine times. The chain uses TRBV19 and TRBJ1-1; TRBD1 aligns across 7 bases. Germline-derived CDR1 and CDR2 are LNHDA and SQIVND (reference sequence). The length of the CDR3 is 15 residues. V lost 3 bases and J lost 1; bases outside the gene matches: 5. The CDR3 sequence: CASSINRGQNTEAFF. The DNA for the CDR3 is TGTGCCAGTAGTATCAACAGGGGCCAGAACACTGAAGCTTTCTTT.

This clonotype was found once. J is TRBJ2-2 and V is TRBV7-3; 11 positions agree with TRBD2. This CDR3 has 21 residues. Germline assignment: CDR1 SGHTA and CDR2 FQGTGA. V shed 0 bases, J shed 3 bases, and the junction held 15 bases outside the gene matches. This CDR3 reads CASSLTGRALAGAGDTGELFF. CDR3 DNA: TGTGCCAGCAGCTTAACGGGCAGGGCACTAGCGGGGGCCGGGGACACCGGGGAGCTGTTTTTT. Together with reference TRBV7-3 and TRBJ2-2, the CDR3 gives the full variable domain: GAGVSQTPSNKVTEKGKYVELRCDPISGHTALYWYRQSLGQGPEFLIYFQGTGAADDSGLPNDRFFAVRPEGSVSTLKIQRTERGDSAVYLCASSLTGRALAGAGDTGELFFGEGSRLTVL.

This chain joins TRBV6-5 and TRBJ2-7; possible D gene TRBD1, 5 bases. V was cut by 7 bases and J by 3 bases, with 10 bases left in between. The CDR3 runs 12 residues. Germline V gene lookup returns CDR1 MNHEY and CDR2 SVGAGI. CDR3 loop: CASIRGSYEQYF. DNA for the CDR3: TGTGCCAGCATAAGGGGAAGCTACGAGCAGTACTTC.

The chain is built from TRBV19 and TRBJ1-1, with 10 bases lining up with TRBD1. The CDR3 spans 16 residues. After removal of 4 bases from V and 0 bases from J, the junction contained 5 bases not matched to a gene. Germline CDR1 and CDR2: LNHDA and SQIVND (reference sequence). The CDR3 sequence is CASSSLGTGVNTEAFF. In nucleotides, the CDR3 is TGTGCCAGTAGTAGCCTCGGGACAGGGGTGAACACTGAAGCTTTCTTT.

The chain couples TRBV12-3 or TRBV12-4 to TRBJ1-2; D is ambiguous. Trimming removed 6 bases at V and 5 bases at J, with 7 bases between. This CDR3 is built from 11 residues. The CDR3 region has the DNA TGTGCCAGCAGCCCGCTATATGGCTACACCTTC. Translation gives CASSPLYGYTF.

This clonotype was observed many times. This sequence joins TRBV10-3 and TRBJ2-2, with TRBD1 matching 7 bases. With V trimmed by 6 bases and J by 0 bases, 4 bases remained unmatched. Germline V gene data show CDR1 as ENHRY and CDR2 as SYGVKD. The CDR3 contains 15 residues. For the CDR3, the DNA is TGTGCCATCAGACAGGGGACGGCGAACACCGGGGAGCTGTTTTTT. Protein sequence: CAIRQGTANTGELFF.

CDR3 sequence: CAQGRRGSPLHF. The CDR3 DNA reads TGTGCCCAGGGGAGACGGGGTTCACCCCTCCACTTT. The chain uses TRBV10-3 and TRBJ1-6, with a tentative D call TRBD1 (6 bases). Trimming shortened V by 11 bases and J by 9 bases, and 14 bases separated the two germline ends. Germline V gives CDR1 ENHRY, CDR2 SYGVKD. CDR3 size: 12 residues.

The CDR3 is CSVEGGDWTGPEGYTF. The CDR3 DNA follows: TGCAGCGTTGAAGGGGGGGATTGGACAGGGCCGGAAGGCTACACCTTC. The V gene is TRBV29-1, the J gene TRBJ1-2; 8 bases align to TRBD1. Germline values: CDR1 SQVTM, CDR2 ANQGSEA. The J segment lost 8 bases and the V segment lost 1 base, leaving 15 bases of the junction unmatched. The CDR3 covers 16 residues.

The chain links TRBV10-3 to TRBJ1-5, with D unclear. The CDR3 is made up of 13 amino acids. V was clipped by 6 bases and J by 4 bases, with 10 bases between them. CDR1 is ENHRY, CDR2 SYGVKD, per germline. The CDR3 loop reads CAISLGKNQPQHF. CDR3 nucleotide sequence: TGTGCCATCAGCCTCGGGAAGAATCAGCCCCAGCATTTT.

The V and J genes are TRBV10-3 and TRBJ1-5; D unclear. Germline lookup yields CDR1 ENHRY and CDR2 SYGVKD. The V end lost 5 bases, the J end lost 0 bases, and 8 bases lay between the germline ends. The CDR3 length is 14 residues. For the CDR3, the DNA is TGTGCCATCAGTTTACGGGGTAGCAATCAGCCCCAGCATTTT. This translates into CAISLRGSNQPQHF.

This clonotype was counted ten times or more. The rearrangement uses TRBV2 and TRBJ2-5, with TRBD1 as a possible D gene (6 bases). V shed 5 bases and J shed 7 bases, with 14 bases lying between them. This CDR3 has 13 residues. Germline assignment: CDR1 SNHLY and CDR2 FYNNEI. CDR3 bases: TGTGCCAGCAGTCAGGACAGCCTACGGACCCAGTACTTC. Translating it yields CASSQDSLRTQYF.

On this clonotype itself: A junction end diverges from the germline sequence, so it may reflect a read error. The genes are TRBV20-1 and TRBJ2-7, with D possibly being TRBD2 (6 bases). Germline V gives CDR1 DFQATT, CDR2 SNEGSKA (reference sequence). This CDR3 has 15 residues. The CDR3 DNA reads TGCAGTGCTAGAGAAGGGACTGCGAGCTCCTACAAGCAGTACTTC. It specifies CSAREGTASSYKQYF.

This chain joins TRBV9 and TRBJ2-7, with D tentatively TRBD1 (6 bases). Per the germline V gene, CDR1 is SGDLS and CDR2 is YYNGEE. Trimming took off 5 bases at V and 5 bases at J, with 14 bases between the two ends. This CDR3 has 13 residues. DNA of the CDR3: TGTGCCAGCAGTGAACGGACAGTACACGAGCAGTACTTC. This translates into CASSERTVHEQYF.

This clonotype was detected many times. The rearrangement joins TRBV7-9 to TRBJ1-2, with 9 positions matching TRBD1. Germline CDR1 and CDR2: SEHNR and FQNEAQ (reference sequence). Trimming at V came to 3 bases and at J to 4 bases, leaving 9 bases not matched to a gene. This CDR3 contains 16 residues. The CDR3 is CASSLESGQGTYGYTF. In DNA, the CDR3 is TGTGCCAGCAGCTTGGAGTCGGGACAGGGAACCTATGGCTACACCTTC.

This sequence joins TRBV20-1 and TRBJ1-5; possible D gene TRBD1, 5 bases. Trimming took 2 bases from V and 2 from J, leaving 22 bases between them. This CDR3 region has 18 residues. CDR1 DFQATT and CDR2 SNEGSKA come from the germline V gene (reference sequence). CDR3 sequence reads: CSARSRGGLDNRNQPQHF. As DNA, the CDR3 is TGCAGTGCTAGAAGTCGGGGGGGTTTGGACAATCGCAATCAGCCCCAGCATTTT.

V is TRBV10-3 and J is TRBJ1-4; D is possibly TRBD1 (6 bases). V dropped 4 bases and J dropped 0 bases, with 9 bases sitting between them. This CDR3 comprises 15 residues. Germline V gives CDR1 ENHRY, CDR2 SYGVKD. The CDR3 nucleotides read TGTGCCATCAGTGCCACAGGGACAACTAATGAAAAACTGTTTTTT. The encoded protein is CAISATGTTNEKLFF.

This clonotype was detected ten times or more. V and J are TRBV19 and TRBJ1-2; 10 nucleotides align to TRBD1. The CDR3 contains 13 residues. V lost 3 bases, J lost 6 bases, and 1 base stayed unmatched. Germline assignment: CDR1 LNHDA and CDR2 SQIVND (reference sequence). For the CDR3, the DNA is TGTGCCAGTAGTATCGACAGGGGGCATGGCTACACCTTC. It encodes CASSIDRGHGYTF.

The rearrangement uses TRBV2 and TRBJ1-2; D unresolved. V was shortened by 8 bases and J by 7 bases, with 17 bases between the two germline ends. The CDR3 contains 13 residues. Germline assignment: CDR1 SNHLY and CDR2 FYNNEI. Here the CDR3 DNA reads TGTGCCAGCTCACCTTACACGGAGGGTGGCTACACCTTC. It specifies CASSPYTEGGYTF.

The rearrangement uses TRBV19 and TRBJ1-2; D gene unclear. CDR1 is LNHDA and CDR2 is SQIVND in the germline V gene (reference sequence). The CDR3 length is 15 residues. V lost 3 bases and J 0 bases, leaving 11 bases between the germline ends. Here the CDR3 DNA reads TGTGCCAGTAGTATCATTCCGGGTTCTAACTATGGCTACACCTTC. This gives the protein CASSIIPGSNYGYTF.

At least ten counts were recorded for this clonotype. This chain joins TRBV20-1 and TRBJ1-5; D is unresolved. From germline, CDR1 is DFQATT and CDR2 SNEGSKA (reference sequence). Trimming stripped 3 bases from V and 2 bases from J, with 5 bases between. The CDR3 has 12 amino acids. This chain's CDR3 is CSARSGNQPQHF. Written as DNA, the CDR3 is TGCAGTGCTAGGTCTGGCAATCAGCCCCAGCATTTT.

The V and J genes are TRBV7-9 and TRBJ1-4; 9 bases line up with TRBD1. CDR3 size: 14 residues. Germline-derived CDR1 and CDR2 are SEHNR and FQNEAQ (reference sequence). The V segment lost 1 base and the J segment 8 bases; nucleotides outside the gene matches: 2. The CDR3 nucleotides are TGTGCCAGCAGCTTAGACAGGGGGCAGGAAAAACTGTTTTTT. The encoded protein is CASSLDRGQEKLFF.

This chain links TRBV29-1 with TRBJ1-2; TRBD1 might be the D (6 bases). This CDR3 has 14 amino acids. V gave up 8 bases and J gave up 4 bases, with 20 bases separating them. The germline gives CDR1 SQVTM, CDR2 ANQGSEA. DNA for the CDR3: TGCAGCAGCCAAGATCCCGGACAGTCCTATGGCTACACCTTC. Translation gives CSSQDPGQSYGYTF. Filled out from reference TRBV29-1 and TRBJ1-2, the complete variable domain reads SAVISQKPSRDICQRGTSLTIQCQVDSQVTMMFWYRQQPGQSLTLIATANQGSEATYESGFVIDKFPISRPNLTFSTLTVSNMSPEDSSIYLCSSQDPGQSYGYTFGSGTRLTVV.